Following are 32 T cell receptor beta chains from one sample sequenced in a study of blood T cells in healthy people across ages. For the second PCR, which ran for 7 to 11 cycles, a sample-barcoded 5' primer and a J-beta primer mix were used. TCRdb recomputed calls from the 5' RACE reads with MiXCR, one row per CDR3 protein. The table has more than 1,400,000 distinct CDR3 sequences, roughly 40% seen once. Sequenced input: blood. The receptors were gathered from a woman aged 18-35 years in good health.

A few counts support this clonotype. The chain is built from TRBV12-3 or TRBV12-4 and TRBJ2-3; no reliable D call. CDR3 length: 15 residues. Trimming pared 3 bases from V and 0 bases from J, leaving 10 bases between. The CDR3: CASSLDPASTDTQYF. In DNA, the CDR3 is TGTGCCAGCAGTTTGGACCCTGCTAGCACAGATACGCAGTATTTT.

This clonotype was observed a few times. This rearrangement joins TRBV12-3 or TRBV12-4 to TRBJ2-2, with D perhaps matching TRBD1 or TRBD2 (6 bases each). The CDR3 runs 21 residues. V lost 5 bases to trimming and J lost 1 base, with 29 bases between them. The CDR3 here is CASSPKEWGALSRRNTGELFF. The CDR3 coding sequence is TGTGCCAGCAGTCCAAAGGAATGGGGGGCCCTGTCAAGGAGGAACACCGGGGAGCTGTTTTTT.

This clonotype was observed a few times. The rearrangement links TRBV20-1 to TRBJ2-7; 12 positions match TRBD2. J was trimmed by 5 bases and V by 1 base; bases with no gene match: 9. CDR1 is DFQATT and CDR2 is SNEGSKA in the germline V gene (reference sequence). The CDR3 has 16 residues. Here the CDR3 reads CSARGLTSGRINEQYF. Here the CDR3 DNA reads TGCAGTGCTAGAGGCTTGACTAGCGGGAGAATCAACGAGCAGTACTTC.

The CDR3 here is CASSVTPDRGYGEQYF. As DNA, the CDR3 is TGTGCCAGCAGCGTAACCCCCGACAGGGGGTACGGGGAGCAGTACTTC. The genes are TRBV9 and TRBJ2-7, with 9 bases lining up with TRBD1. V shed 1 base and J 7 bases; nucleotides not matched to a gene: 12. This CDR3 is 16 amino acids long. Germline CDR1 reads SGDLS; CDR2 reads YYNGEE.

The chain links TRBV29-1 to TRBJ1-2; TRBD1 is a possible D gene (5 bases). The CDR3 consists of 13 residues. V was clipped by 0 bases and J by 3 bases, with 8 bases between them. Germline CDR1 reads SQVTM; CDR2 reads ANQGSEA. Written as DNA, the CDR3 is TGCAGCGTTGAAGACGGGGGGGACTATGGCTACACCTTC. Protein: CSVEDGGDYGYTF.

CDR3 amino acids: CATSGLEAFNNSPLHF. DNA for the CDR3: TGTGCCACCTCCGGATTGGAAGCTTTCAATAATTCACCCCTCCACTTT. V usage is TRBV27 and J usage is TRBJ1-6, with D uncertain. The CDR3 totals 16 residues. With 10 bases removed from V and 5 bases from J, the gap between germline ends came to 21 bases. Germline lookup yields CDR1 MNHEY and CDR2 SMNVEV (reference sequence).

This clonotype showed up many times. A read error may produce the germline difference seen at one junction end. The chain combines TRBV4-1 with TRBJ1-1; D is unclear. From germline, CDR1 is MGHRA and CDR2 YSYEKL. The CDR3 totals 13 residues. The CDR3 nucleotides are TGTGCCAGCAGCCAAGTCTCGAACACTGAAGCTTTCTTT. This sequence encodes CASSQVSNTEAFF.

The sample holds a few counts of this clonotype. The rearrangement joins TRBV30 to TRBJ2-1, with D perhaps TRBD2 (5 bases). The CDR3 consists of 13 residues. V was clipped by 5 bases and J by 2 bases, with 10 bases between them. The germline V gene has CDR1 GTSNPN and CDR2 SVGIG (reference sequence). For the CDR3, the DNA is TGTGCCTGGGGACTCGGCGCCTACAATGAGCAGTTCTTC. Its protein product is CAWGLGAYNEQFF. The full variable domain, in which reference TRBV30 and TRBJ2-1 provide the parts outside the CDR3, is SQTIHQWPATLVQPVGSPLSLECTVEGTSNPNLYWYRQAAGRGLQLLFYSVGIGQISSEVPQNLSASRPQDRQFILSSKKLLLSDSGFYLCAWGLGAYNEQFFGPGTRLTVL.

This clonotype was recorded a few times. V is TRBV7-3 and J is TRBJ2-3, with no clear D. The CDR3 length is 15 residues. Between the trimmed V and J ends, which lost 5 bases and 0 bases, there was a span of 12 bases. The V gene's germline CDR1 is SGHTA and CDR2 FQGTGA. The CDR3 sequence: CASSPSMASTDTQYF. The CDR3 DNA is TGTGCCAGCAGCCCTTCCATGGCTAGCACAGATACGCAGTATTTT.

This clonotype was seen more than once but under ten times. V and J are TRBV7-2 and TRBJ2-5, with D tentatively TRBD2 (5 bases). V lost 7 bases and J 0 bases, leaving 9 bases between the germline ends. The CDR3 spans 13 residues. Per the germline V gene, CDR1 is SGHTA and CDR2 is FQGNSA. The CDR3, as DNA: TGTGCCAGCACCCGAGGGCACCAAGAGACCCAGTACTTC. Protein: CASTRGHQETQYF.

This clonotype was detected a few times. This chain joins TRBV14 and TRBJ2-3, with 7 bases that match TRBD2. Germline CDR1 is SGHDN and CDR2 is FVKESK. J was trimmed by 2 bases and V by 8 bases; bases with no gene match: 4. This CDR3 has 13 amino acids. The CDR3 bases are TGTGCCAGCGGGGGGGTCTACACAGATACGCAGTATTTT. Its translation: CASGGVYTDTQYF.

A few counts support this clonotype. This rearrangement joins TRBV27 to TRBJ2-7; TRBD1 might be the D (5 bases). The germline CDR1 and CDR2 sequences are MNHEY and SMNVEV (reference sequence). Trimming left V 5 bases short and J 0 bases short, with 11 bases between. This CDR3 spans 14 amino acids. The CDR3, as DNA: TGTGCCAGCAGTAAACAGGAGAGCTCCTACGAGCAGTACTTC. Protein product: CASSKQESSYEQYF.

The chain joins TRBV11-2 to TRBJ1-4; D remains unclear. The V gene lost 5 bases and the J gene lost 3 bases, with 10 bases spanning the gap. The CDR3 is 14 amino acids. The V gene's germline CDR1 is SGHAT and CDR2 FQNNGV. The CDR3 DNA reads TGTGCCAGCAGCCTCGGACTGCCTAATGAAAAACTGTTTTTT. The encoded protein is CASSLGLPNEKLFF.

With regard to this clonotype: At one end the junction does not follow the germline gene, possibly because of a read error. The gene calls are TRBV20-1 and TRBJ2-7, with TRBD2 matching over 16 bases. The J call may be in error: the DNA end matches TRBJ2-5 better. Germline-derived CDR1 and CDR2 are DFQATT and SNEGSKA (reference sequence). The length of the CDR3 is 19 residues. CDR3 sequence reads: CSDRDSGTSGRAVEKTQYF. The DNA of the CDR3 is TGCAGTGATAGAGATAGCGGGACTAGCGGGAGGGCCGTAGAGAAGACCCAGTACTTC.

The V call is TRBV28, the J call TRBJ1-4; 10 positions agree with TRBD1. The CDR3 length is 14 residues. V lost 11 bases, J lost 7 bases, and 10 bases stayed unmatched. Germline lookup yields CDR1 MDHEN and CDR2 SYDVKM. The CDR3 coding sequence is TGTGCCCTCATCCCGGGACAGGGGACTGAAAAACTGTTTTTT. Its translation is CALIPGQGTEKLFF.

The chain couples TRBV5-1 to TRBJ1-2; 7 nucleotides line up with TRBD1. The trim removed 3 bases at V and 2 bases at J, leaving 13 bases unmatched. Looked up from germline, CDR1 is SGHRS and CDR2 is YFSETQ. This CDR3 spans 17 amino acids. In nucleotides, the CDR3 is TGCGCCAGCAGCTCCCCTTCCAGACAGGGCTTAAACTATGGCTACACCTTC. It specifies CASSSPSRQGLNYGYTF.

The chain links TRBV28 to TRBJ2-5, with D maybe TRBD2 (5 bases). Germline CDR1 MDHEN, CDR2 SYDVKM. The CDR3 spans 14 residues. V dropped 5 bases and J dropped 11 bases, with 21 bases sitting between them. The CDR3 reads CASSPPGPIWEQYF. CDR3 coding DNA: TGTGCCAGCAGTCCACCGGGCCCAATATGGGAGCAGTACTTC.

V and J are TRBV7-2 and TRBJ2-7, with D maybe TRBD2 (7 bases). CDR3 length: 17 residues. From germline, CDR1 is SGHTA and CDR2 FQGNSA. Between the trimmed V and J ends, which lost 0 bases and 1 base, there was a span of 16 bases. The CDR3 nucleotides read TGTGCCAGCAGCTTAGCGGGGGCGGGGGCGGGATCCTACGAGCAGTACTTC. Residues: CASSLAGAGAGSYEQYF.

This clonotype was detected only a few times. The V call is TRBV29-1, the J call TRBJ2-7; D is perhaps TRBD2 (5 bases). The CDR3 runs 13 residues. Germline lookup yields CDR1 SQVTM and CDR2 ANQGSEA. Trimming removed 0 bases from V and 1 base from J, with 7 bases in between. CDR3 sequence (DNA): TGCAGCGTTGAAGAAGGGAGATCCTACGAGCAGTACTTC. It translates to CSVEEGRSYEQYF.

This clonotype was counted a few times. V and J are TRBV21-1 and TRBJ2-7; TRBD2, the table's D call, was not compared with the DNA. TRBV21-1 is a pseudogene locus. The CDR3 extends over 12 amino acids. The CDR3, as DNA: TGTCCCGGGCCTCCTCGATCCTACGAGCAGTACTTC. Residues: CPGPPRSYEQYF.

V and J are TRBV6-4 and TRBJ2-7; TRBD1 matches at 8 bases. The V gene end was trimmed by 4 bases and the J gene end by 5 bases; junction bases not matched to a gene: 4. Germline V gene lookup returns CDR1 MRHNA and CDR2 SNTAGT. The CDR3 has 13 residues. Here the CDR3 reads CASSAVTGDEQYF. CDR3 nucleotide sequence: TGTGCCAGCAGTGCCGTGACAGGGGACGAGCAGTACTTC.

This clonotype was counted a few times. V and J are TRBV4-1 and TRBJ2-3; 7 positions agree with TRBD2. CDR1 and CDR2 from the germline V gene are MGHRA and YSYEKL. The CDR3 consists of 16 residues. Trimming at V came to 1 base and at J to 0 bases, leaving 4 bases not matched to a gene. The CDR3 sequence is CASSQASGLSTDTQYF. CDR3 in DNA: TGCGCCAGCAGCCAAGCTAGCGGACTTAGCACAGATACGCAGTATTTT.

Comments on this clonotype: A read error may account for a junction end that differs from germline. The rearrangement links TRBV12-3 or TRBV12-4 to TRBJ2-3; 12 bases match TRBD2. The CDR3 is 15 residues long. CDR3 nucleotide sequence: TGTGCCAGCAGTCTAGCGGGAGGGGGGTTGGATACGCAGTATTTT. It codes for CASSLAGGGLDTQYF.

The table lists this clonotype with a few counts. The chain uses TRBV14 and TRBJ2-5, with 9 bases that match TRBD2. The end of the DNA fits TRBJ2-7 better, so the J call may be wrong. Germline V gene sequence: CDR1 SGHDN, CDR2 FVKESK. This CDR3 is built from 15 residues. CDR3 in DNA: TGTGCCAGCAGCCAAGATTCTAGCGGGGTATACGAGCAGTACTTC. It codes for CASSQDSSGVYEQYF.

The chain joins TRBV6-4 to TRBJ2-2; D remains unclear. The germline V and J ends were trimmed by 2 bases and 2 bases, with 9 bases remaining between them. Looked up from germline, CDR1 is MRHNA and CDR2 is SNTAGT. The CDR3 contains 15 residues. The CDR3 DNA sequence: TGTGCCAGCAGTGACGCAAGTGAAAACACCGGGGAGCTGTTTTTT. Translated, it gives CASSDASENTGELFF.

There are a few counts of this clonotype. A much larger clone lies one base from this, so it may be a read error. This chain joins TRBV6-1 and TRBJ2-1; 10 positions match TRBD2. The length of the CDR3 is 16 residues. With 3 bases clipped from V and 2 bases from J, the junction kept 4 bases outside the gene matches. Germline CDR1 and CDR2: MNHNS and SASEGT. CDR3 sequence (DNA): TGTGCCAGCAGTGACCTTCTAGCGGGAGCCTACAATGAGCAGTTCTTC. This codes for CASSDLLAGAYNEQFF.

About this clonotype itself: The junction departs from the called germline gene at one end, perhaps through a read error. The rearrangement links TRBV6-6 to TRBJ2-5, with 7 bases that match TRBD2. The germline V gene encodes CDR1 MNHNY and CDR2 SVGAGI (reference sequence). The length of the CDR3 is 15 residues. The chain's CDR3 is CASSYWRESQETRYF. The CDR3 nucleotides are TGTGCCAGCAGTTACTGGCGGGAGTCACAAGAGACCCGGTACTTC.

This clonotype was counted between two and nine times. The rearrangement joins TRBV29-1 to TRBJ1-1; D gene ambiguous. V shed 7 bases and J shed 1 base, with 10 bases lying between them. CDR3 length: 12 amino acids. Germline V lookup: CDR1 SQVTM, CDR2 ANQGSEA. DNA of the CDR3: TGCAGCGGATACCGGGCGAACACTGAAGCTTTCTTT. Translation gives CSGYRANTEAFF.

The chain is built from TRBV5-1 and TRBJ2-3; 10 bases fit TRBD2. The trim removed 7 bases at V and 1 base at J, leaving 15 bases unmatched. The CDR3 consists of 18 residues. CDR1 and CDR2 from the germline V gene are SGHRS and YFSETQ. Written as DNA, the CDR3 is TGCGCCAGCGGCCCTATATGGACTAGCGGAAGCCGCACAGATACGCAGTATTTT. Its protein is CASGPIWTSGSRTDTQYF.

This clonotype came up once. The chain carries TRBV6-2 or TRBV6-3 and TRBJ2-2, with 12 positions matching TRBD2. CDR3 size: 17 residues. CDR1 is MNHEY and CDR2 is SVGEGT in the germline V gene. V lost 9 bases, J lost 6 bases, and 14 bases stayed unmatched. As DNA, the CDR3 is TGTGCCAGAAGTGCCACTAGCGGGGGGACCCTCGCCGGGGAGCTGTTTTTT. Protein: CARSATSGGTLAGELFF.

The V gene is TRBV4-1, the J gene TRBJ1-2; maybe TRBD1 (6 bases). The V and J ends lost 4 bases and 1 base respectively, with 19 bases between them. Germline lookup yields CDR1 MGHRA and CDR2 YSYEKL. The CDR3 spans 17 residues. CDR3 sequence reads: CASSPVPRDTLNYGYTF. CDR3 DNA sequence: TGCGCCAGCAGCCCCGTGCCCCGGGACACCCTTAACTATGGCTACACCTTC.

As for this clonotype: At one boundary the junction diverges from the germline segment, which might be a read error. V is TRBV29-1 and J is TRBJ1-6, with D unclear. Per the germline V gene, CDR1 is SQVTM and CDR2 is ANQGSEA. The CDR3 contains 9 residues. For the CDR3, the DNA is TGCAGTGATAATTCACCCCCCCACTTT. Amino acid sequence: CSDNSPPHF. Full variable domain (rest looked up from reference TRBV29-1 and TRBJ1-6): SAVISQKPSRDICQRGTSLTIQCQVDSQVTMMFWYRQQPGQSLTLIATANQGSEATYESGFVIDKFPISRPNLTFSTLTVSNMSPEDSSIYLCSDNSPPHFGNGTRLTVT.